This TCR beta chain originates from a study of blood T cell repertoires in COVID-19. Whole-study context: Samples came from the United States, Italy and Spain, spanning acute and convalescent COVID-19. Sources were T cells, B-cell-depleted T cells, or PBMCs; the material itself was cDNA or gDNA.

In the original workflow: Counts of nucleated cells, estimated from reference gene primer amplification, were obtained. Some clones are missing from TCRdb's copy, which holds only in-frame ones; the method was immunoSEQ multiplex PCR. The V and J calls and clone size are taken from that table; D and trimming were inferred from the DNA. This sample has 150,000 to 200,000 clones, with under 95% found just once. The V and J ends lost 2 bases and 7 bases respectively, with 11 bases between them. Germline loops: CDR1 WNHNN, CDR2 SYGVQD (reference sequence). This CDR3 region has 13 residues. Sample: peripheral blood. The clonotype originates from a man aged 60 to 75 with active or convalescent COVID-19. The chain joins TRBV10-1 to TRBJ1-1, with D possibly matching TRBD1 (5 bases). The CDR3 DNA follows: TGCGCCAGCAGTGAGGGGGGGGTACGTGAAGCTTTCTTT. Encoded protein: CASSEGGVREAFF.